The 26 T cell receptor beta chains below all came from one sample that was sequenced in a study of cytomegalovirus exposure and HLA in healthy donors. The PCR had 60 Vbeta and 13 Jbeta primers. Profiled with immunoSEQ multiplex PCR; TCRdb holds only in-frame clones, not every one. The sample lists fewer than 200,000 clones; 75% to 85% were seen once. The material sequenced was PBMCs. These receptors were obtained from a woman between 25 and 40 years old in good health and CMV-seronegative.

CDR3 region: CASTSGTRDYGYTF. DNA of the CDR3: TGTGCCAGCACCTCTGGCACCAGGGATTATGGCTACACCTTC. The chain employs TRBV28 and TRBJ1-2; possibly TRBD1 for D (5 bases). In germline, CDR1 is MDHEN, CDR2 SYDVKM. The CDR3 totals 14 residues. V lost 7 bases, J lost 5 bases, and 17 bases lay in between.

The chain has TRBV9 and TRBJ1-2, with 8 bases identical to TRBD1. Germline V lookup: CDR1 SGDLS, CDR2 YYNGEE. The V and J ends lost 2 bases and 4 bases, in that order; junction bases with no gene match: 13. This CDR3 has 17 amino acids. CDR3: CASSVARGTGGSYGYTF. CDR3 coding DNA: TGTGCCAGCAGCGTTGCTCGGGGGACAGGAGGCAGCTATGGCTACACCTTC.

The rearrangement uses TRBV19 and TRBJ2-7; D not resolved. The CDR3 consists of 16 residues. Germline V gene sequence: CDR1 LNHDA, CDR2 SQIVND (reference sequence). V was pared by 2 bases and J by 2 bases, with 16 bases between. The CDR3 DNA reads TGTGCCAGTAGTATAAAAGGCGGCCCCATCACCTACGAGCAGTACTTC. Translated, it gives CASSIKGGPITYEQYF.

This clone appeared a few times. The V call is TRBV5-8, the J call TRBJ2-6, with 8 nucleotides matching TRBD1. The CDR3 totals 18 residues. V was pared by 4 bases and J by 0 bases, with 9 bases of the junction left unmatched. CDR1 and CDR2 (germline): SGHTS, YDEGEE. The CDR3 sequence is CASSDPGQEFSGANVLTF. The CDR3 DNA reads TGTGCCAGCAGCGATCCGGGACAGGAATTCTCTGGGGCCAACGTCCTGACTTTC.

The chain has TRBV5-1 and TRBJ2-7; TRBD1 matches 7 bases. The CDR3 spans 14 residues. V lost 1 base and J lost 3; bases outside the gene matches: 4. Germline lookup yields CDR1 SGHRS and CDR2 YFSETQ. The CDR3 region is CASSLTGVNYEQYF. The CDR3 DNA is TGCGCCAGCAGCTTGACAGGGGTTAACTACGAGCAGTACTTC.

This chain connects TRBV14 to TRBJ1-4, with a tentative D call TRBD1 (6 bases). V was clipped by 0 bases and J by 4 bases, with 12 bases between them. Germline CDR1 SGHDN, CDR2 FVKESK. The CDR3 runs 16 residues. CDR3 nucleotide sequence: TGTGCCAGCAGCCAAGAAGGGGGTCGTATTAATGAAAAACTGTTTTTT. Translated: CASSQEGGRINEKLFF.

This sequence joins TRBV7-2 and TRBJ1-2, with TRBD1 identical over 7 bases. The germline V gene encodes CDR1 SGHTA and CDR2 FQGNSA. The junction had 4 bases not matched to a gene; V was cut back by 5 bases and J by 4 bases. CDR3 length equals 13 residues. CDR3 nucleotides: TGTGCCAGCAGCCATGACAGGGTCTATGGCTACACCTTC. It encodes CASSHDRVYGYTF.

This CDR3 reads CASSKRGAGYGYTF. Here the CDR3 DNA reads TGTGCCAGTAGCAAGAGAGGGGCGGGGTATGGCTACACCTTC. V usage is TRBV19 and J usage is TRBJ1-2, with D perhaps matching TRBD1 (5 bases). Germline values: CDR1 LNHDA, CDR2 SQIVND (reference sequence). The CDR3 is made up of 14 amino acids. Trimming pared 6 bases from V and 5 bases from J, leaving 16 bases between.

The chain recombines TRBV28 with TRBJ1-1; 7 positions agree with TRBD1. Germline CDR1 is MDHEN and CDR2 is SYDVKM. After removal of 5 bases from V and 5 bases from J, the junction contained 11 bases not matched to a gene. The CDR3 spans 15 residues. In DNA, the CDR3 is TGTGCCAGCAGTCCGCTCCAGGGGGTGTGGACTGAAGCTTTCTTT. Amino acid sequence: CASSPLQGVWTEAFF.

The gene calls are TRBV6-5 and TRBJ1-5, with unresolved D. The V gene lost 4 bases and the J gene lost 9 bases, with 10 bases spanning the gap. Germline CDR1 and CDR2: MNHEY and SVGAGI. The length of the CDR3 is 12 residues. The CDR3 region is CASSFLTGPQHF. The CDR3 bases are TGTGCCAGCAGTTTCCTCACTGGGCCCCAGCATTTT.

V and J are TRBV18 and TRBJ2-1; D may be TRBD1 (7 bases). The ends were cut back, 8 bases at V and 4 bases at J, with 15 bases in the middle. The CDR3 is 14 residues long. Germline CDR1 and CDR2: KGHSH and LQKENI. DNA for the CDR3: TGTGCCAGCGCAGACAGGGAGGATTACAATGAGCAGTTCTTC. Translating it yields CASADREDYNEQFF.

Remarks on this clone: The junction and the germline gene differ at one end; a read error may be behind it. The V gene is TRBV15, the J gene TRBJ2-4; maybe TRBD2 (7 bases). Germline assignment: CDR1 LNHNV and CDR2 YYDKDF (reference sequence). This CDR3 region has 17 residues. In DNA form, the CDR3 reads TGTGCCACCAGCAGAGATGCGGGGGCAGGGAGACAAAACAGTCAGTACTTC. Amino acid sequence: CATSRDAGAGRQNSQYF.

The chain employs TRBV19 and TRBJ1-2, with unresolved D. The CDR3 has 13 amino acids. Germline-derived CDR1 and CDR2 are LNHDA and SQIVND (reference sequence). The V end lost 4 bases, the J end lost 4 bases, and 10 bases lay between the germline ends. The DNA for the CDR3 is TGTGCCAGTAGTAAGGAGGGCGGCTATGGCTACACCTTC. As protein: CASSKEGGYGYTF.

With respect to this clone: This specimen includes other DNA sequences encoding the same CDR3. The chain carries TRBV27 and TRBJ2-7; 8 bases line up with TRBD1. This CDR3 spans 14 amino acids. Germline-derived CDR1 and CDR2 are MNHEY and SMNVEV (reference sequence). After removal of 5 bases from V and 2 bases from J, the junction contained 5 bases not matched to a gene. CDR3 sequence (DNA): TGTGCCAGCAGTCCGACAGGGGACCCCTACGAGCAGTACTTC. Protein: CASSPTGDPYEQYF.

The chain uses TRBV28 and TRBJ2-1; TRBD2 aligns across 7 bases. The CDR3 has 13 amino acids. Germline V gene lookup returns CDR1 MDHEN and CDR2 SYDVKM. The J segment lost 5 bases and the V segment lost 8 bases, leaving 6 bases of the junction unmatched. The CDR3 protein is CASRLGTNNEQFF. The CDR3 DNA reads TGTGCCAGCCGCTTAGGGACTAACAATGAGCAGTTCTTC.

V is TRBV28 and J is TRBJ2-7, with TRBD1 identical over 8 bases. The germline CDR1 and CDR2 sequences are MDHEN and SYDVKM. Trimming removed 10 bases from V and 0 bases from J; junction bases left unmatched: 8. The CDR3 spans 14 residues. The CDR3 sequence: CATVDRGLSYEQYF. CDR3 DNA sequence: TGTGCCACAGTAGACAGGGGCCTCTCCTACGAGCAGTACTTC.

J is TRBJ2-7 and V is TRBV6-5, with D tentatively TRBD1 (5 bases). The CDR3 spans 14 residues. From germline, CDR1 is MNHEY and CDR2 SVGAGI. Trimming left V 0 bases short and J 6 bases short, with 12 bases between. Here the CDR3 reads CASSYSPLRGEQYF. CDR3 bases: TGTGCCAGCAGTTACTCCCCTCTTAGGGGCGAGCAGTACTTC.

This rearrangement joins TRBV30 to TRBJ1-2; possibly TRBD1 for D (6 bases). V lost 3 bases and J lost 9, with 14 bases in between. Looked up from germline, CDR1 is GTSNPN and CDR2 is SVGIG (reference sequence). This CDR3 is built from 12 residues. CDR3 sequence: CAWRRTEPRYTF. The CDR3 region has the DNA TGTGCCTGGAGACGGACAGAGCCCCGCTACACCTTC.

This clone was recorded only once. In DNA, the CDR3 is TGTGCCAGCAGCGTAGGTGGCGGGAGCCAGTACTTC. Protein: CASSVGGGSQYF. V usage is TRBV9 and J usage is TRBJ2-7; 7 positions agree with TRBD2. Looked up from germline, CDR1 is SGDLS and CDR2 is YYNGEE. The CDR3 totals 12 residues. The ends lost 0 bases at V and 10 bases at J; junction bases unmatched: 4.

The table lists this clone with a count of one. The V gene is TRBV28, the J gene TRBJ2-7; no definite D call. CDR1 is MDHEN and CDR2 is SYDVKM in the germline V gene. This CDR3 region has 15 residues. V lost 4 bases and J lost 4, with 17 bases in between. CDR3 region: CASSSLEIGGYEQYF. CDR3 sequence (DNA): TGTGCCAGCAGTTCCTTAGAGATCGGTGGTTACGAGCAGTACTTC. The full variable domain, in which reference TRBV28 and TRBJ2-7 provide the parts outside the CDR3, is DVKVTQSSRYLVKRTGEKVFLECVQDMDHENMFWYRQDPGLGLRLIYFSYDVKMKEKGDIPEGYSVSREKKERFSLILESASTNQTSMYLCASSSLEIGGYEQYFGPGTRLTVT.

This chain connects TRBV5-1 to TRBJ2-2; 10 nucleotides line up with TRBD2. Germline assignment: CDR1 SGHRS and CDR2 YFSETQ. V lost 3 bases, J lost 1 base, and 3 bases stayed unmatched. This CDR3 spans 16 amino acids. In DNA form, the CDR3 reads TGCGCCAGCAGCTACCTAGCGGGGGTGAACACCGGGGAGCTGTTTTTT. Translated: CASSYLAGVNTGELFF.

CDR3 sequence (DNA): TGTGCCAGTACCACCGCCGGTGGACTTAGCAATCAGCCCCAGCATTTT. Translated, it gives CASTTAGGLSNQPQHF. The rearrangement links TRBV19 to TRBJ1-5, with D hard to call. Germline V gene lookup returns CDR1 LNHDA and CDR2 SQIVND (reference sequence). This CDR3 comprises 16 residues. V gave up 7 bases and J gave up 0 bases, with 16 bases separating them.

The V gene is TRBV11-2, the J gene TRBJ2-3; 7 nucleotides line up with TRBD2. J was trimmed by 4 bases and V by 4 bases; bases with no gene match: 11. The CDR3 spans 16 residues. Looked up from germline, CDR1 is SGHAT and CDR2 is FQNNGV. CDR3 residues: CASSSVRAGVSDTQYF. CDR3 nucleotide sequence: TGTGCCAGCAGCTCAGTGCGGGCGGGAGTGTCAGATACGCAGTATTTT.

This rearrangement joins TRBV2 to TRBJ1-1, with TRBD1 as a possible D gene (5 bases). V lost 9 bases to trimming and J lost 4 bases, with 15 bases between them. The CDR3 has 13 residues. Germline CDR1 is SNHLY and CDR2 is FYNNEI. CDR3 amino acids: CASRQTVSTEAFF. The CDR3 region has the DNA TGTGCCAGTAGACAGACCGTAAGCACTGAAGCTTTCTTT.

In its sample, this clone was seen once. This chain links TRBV7-9 with TRBJ1-3, with a weak D call TRBD1 (6 bases). CDR3 length: 16 residues. V lost 6 bases and J lost 1, with 16 bases in between. Germline V lookup: CDR1 SEHNR, CDR2 FQNEAQ (reference sequence). CDR3 amino acids: CASRPDHRASGNTIYF. CDR3 in DNA: TGTGCCAGCAGACCGGACCACAGGGCTTCTGGAAACACCATATATTTT.

The gene calls are TRBV5-1 and TRBJ2-6; the match to TRBD1 covers 12 bases. The junction had 5 bases not matched to a gene; V was cut back by 4 bases and J by 3 bases. Germline V gene data show CDR1 as SGHRS and CDR2 as YFSETQ. The CDR3 totals 17 residues. CDR3 protein: CASSPGQGAFGANVLTF. The DNA for the CDR3 is TGCGCCAGCAGCCCGGGACAGGGGGCATTTGGGGCCAACGTCCTGACTTTC.